These 13 T cell receptor beta chains originate from one sample sequenced in a study of graft-versus-host responses after intestinal transplantation. Measured with immunoSEQ multiplex PCR; TCRdb has only the in-frame clones, and not every one. The sample holds some 100,000 clones, 80% to 95% seen once. The antigens these receptors bind are not known. Sequencing was performed on unstimulated CD8+ T cells sorted from spleen or lymph node cells, taken before transplant. These receptor sequences come from a human donor who was the organ donor for an intestinal transplant.

The chain employs TRBV7-9 and TRBJ1-5; possibly TRBD1 for D (5 bases). V dropped 5 bases and J dropped 4 bases, with 9 bases sitting between them. Looked up from germline, CDR1 is SEHNR and CDR2 is FQNEAQ (reference sequence). This CDR3 contains 13 residues. This CDR3 reads CASSQGVNQPQHF. The CDR3 nucleotides are TGTGCCAGCAGCCAGGGCGTAAATCAGCCCCAGCATTTT.

V usage is TRBV5-1 and J usage is TRBJ2-1; TRBD2 might be the D (5 bases). V gave up 2 bases and J gave up 5 bases, with 11 bases separating them. Germline CDR1 and CDR2: SGHRS and YFSETQ. The CDR3 consists of 14 residues. The DNA for the CDR3 is TGCGCCAGCAGCTTTGGAATGGGAGACAATGAGCAGTTCTTC. This gives the protein CASSFGMGDNEQFF.

J is TRBJ1-5 and V is TRBV6-1; D might be TRBD1 (6 bases). Between the trimmed V and J ends, which lost 6 bases and 5 bases, there was a span of 14 bases. The CDR3 runs to 14 residues. Germline V CDR1 and CDR2: MNHNS, SASEGT. The CDR3 nucleotides read TGTGCCAGCAGCCTCACAGGGACGGATCAGCCCCAGCATTTT. Translated: CASSLTGTDQPQHF.

The V call is TRBV7-9, the J call TRBJ2-7, with TRBD2 identical over 9 bases. CDR3 length: 16 amino acids. V shed 6 bases and J 2 bases; nucleotides not matched to a gene: 11. CDR1 and CDR2 from the germline V gene are SEHNR and FQNEAQ (reference sequence). The CDR3 region is CASSPGTSKGPYEQYF. Written as DNA, the CDR3 is TGTGCCAGCAGTCCGGGGACTAGCAAGGGTCCCTACGAGCAGTACTTC. Using reference TRBV7-9 and TRBJ2-7 for the parts outside the CDR3, the full variable domain is DTGVSQNPRHKITKRGQNVTFRCDPISEHNRLYWYRQTLGQGPEFLTYFQNEAQLEKSRLLSDRFSAERPKGSFSTLEIQRTEQGDSAMYLCASSPGTSKGPYEQYFGPGTRLTVT.

The rearrangement joins TRBV7-9 to TRBJ1-5, with 7 bases aligning to TRBD1. Trimming removed 1 base from V and 4 bases from J; junction bases left unmatched: 10. Germline CDR1 SEHNR, CDR2 FQNEAQ (reference sequence). This CDR3 has 17 residues. The CDR3 region is CASSLGVQGTDNQPQHF. In DNA, the CDR3 is TGTGCCAGCAGCTTAGGGGTACAAGGGACAGATAATCAGCCCCAGCATTTT.

This rearrangement joins TRBV27 to TRBJ2-7, with D tentatively TRBD2 (6 bases). Germline CDR1 and CDR2: MNHEY and SMNVEV (reference sequence). With 3 bases removed from V and 6 bases from J, the gap between germline ends came to 12 bases. The CDR3 has 13 residues. CDR3 amino acids: CASSFVGSREQYF. The CDR3 nucleotides read TGTGCCAGCAGTTTTGTCGGGAGTCGCGAGCAGTACTTC.

V gene TRBV27 combines with J gene TRBJ2-7, with TRBD2 identical over 8 bases. The CDR3 is made up of 18 amino acids. CDR1 is MNHEY and CDR2 is SMNVEV in the germline V gene (reference sequence). The V gene end was trimmed by 0 bases and the J gene end by 1 base; junction bases not matched to a gene: 11. The CDR3 coding sequence is TGTGCCAGCAGTTTATCGCACTTTAGCGGGGAAAAATCCTACGAGCAGTACTTC. Amino acid sequence: CASSLSHFSGEKSYEQYF.

The chain couples TRBV9 to TRBJ2-7; TRBD1 matches at 9 bases. Unmatched junction bases numbered 11, after V lost 3 bases and J lost 4 bases. Germline V gene data show CDR1 as SGDLS and CDR2 as YYNGEE. This CDR3 is built from 16 residues. CDR3 loop: CASSGGQGRSSYEQYF. The CDR3 DNA is TGTGCCAGCAGCGGCGGACAGGGGAGATCTTCTTACGAGCAGTACTTC.

The V and J genes are TRBV27 and TRBJ2-3; a weak D match, TRBD2 (6 bases). CDR3 size: 15 residues. CDR1 and CDR2 (germline): MNHEY, SMNVEV (reference sequence). The V end lost 3 bases, the J end lost 2 bases, and 12 bases lay between the germline ends. CDR3 DNA: TGTGCCAGCAGTTTGTCGGGACTGGACACAGATACGCAGTATTTT. It yields the protein CASSLSGLDTDTQYF.

A note on this clone: The junction shows a germline mismatch at one end, possibly a read error. V and J are TRBV27 and TRBJ2-7, with a tentative D call TRBD1 (6 bases). The CDR3 contains 15 residues. The V gene's germline CDR1 is MNHEY and CDR2 SMNVEV (reference sequence). CDR3 DNA sequence: TGTGCCAGCAGTTTTTCCGGGACACCATCCTACGAGCAGCACTTC. This sequence encodes CASSFSGTPSYEQHF.

The chain couples TRBV5-6 to TRBJ2-7, with TRBD2 matching over 9 bases. With V trimmed by 0 bases and J by 7 bases, 5 bases remained unmatched. This CDR3 contains 14 residues. Germline CDR1 reads SGHDT; CDR2 reads YYEEEE. The CDR3 coding sequence is TGTGCCAGCAGCTTGGGGCTAGCGGGAAGGGAGCAGTACTTC. This sequence encodes CASSLGLAGREQYF.

The gene calls are TRBV28 and TRBJ2-5; weak D call: TRBD2 (6 bases). V was shortened by 2 bases and J by 0 bases, with 16 bases between the two germline ends. Germline CDR1 reads MDHEN; CDR2 reads SYDVKM. This CDR3 is built from 17 residues. Here the CDR3 reads CASSLEWRASNQETQYF. The CDR3 DNA sequence: TGTGCCAGCAGTTTAGAGTGGAGGGCCTCCAACCAAGAGACCCAGTACTTC.

The V gene is TRBV2, the J gene TRBJ1-5, with 9 positions matching TRBD1. Germline V lookup: CDR1 SNHLY, CDR2 FYNNEI. This CDR3 is 15 amino acids long. V shed 6 bases and J 0 bases; nucleotides not matched to a gene: 3. CDR3 amino acids: CASRRTGASNQPQHF. The DNA for the CDR3 is TGTGCCAGCAGAAGGACAGGGGCTAGCAATCAGCCCCAGCATTTT.